Shown below are 9 T cell receptor beta chains from a single sample sequenced in a study of response to subunit inactivated influenza vaccine. Via MiXCR, TCRdb re-called the RT-PCR reads, giving one row per CDR3 protein. The table includes about 580,000 distinct CDR3 sequences, about 15% detected once. The specimen comprised PBMCs from blood, sampled 11 to 12 days after vaccination. The receptor source for this set is a man between 45 and 60 years old who received an inactivated influenza vaccine.

This rearrangement joins TRBV14 to TRBJ2-2; no clear D. Germline-derived CDR1 and CDR2 are SGHDN and FVKESK. This CDR3 contains 16 residues. V was cut by 3 bases and J by 0 bases, with 11 bases left in between. The CDR3 spells CASSHWWAANTGELFF. The CDR3 DNA reads as TGTGCCAGCAGCCACTGGTGGGCCGCGAACACCGGGGAGCTGTTTTTT.

This clonotype was found a few times. The rearrangement uses TRBV20-1 and TRBJ1-2; 10 nucleotides line up with TRBD1. The CDR3 spans 16 residues. Germline V gene lookup returns CDR1 DFQATT and CDR2 SNEGSKA (reference sequence). Losses at the gene ends were 1 base for V and 6 bases for J; bases not matched to a gene: 11. This CDR3 reads CSARAGTGVTVDGYTF. The CDR3 nucleotides are TGCAGTGCTAGAGCCGGGACAGGGGTCACTGTGGATGGCTACACCTTC.

This clonotype appeared many times. The chain joins TRBV12-3 or TRBV12-4 to TRBJ2-7, with 10 bases identical to TRBD2. CDR3 length equals 14 residues. V shed 3 bases and J 4 bases; nucleotides not matched to a gene: 3. The CDR3 is CASSFKREGYEQYF. The CDR3 DNA reads TGTGCCAGCAGTTTTAAGCGGGAGGGGTACGAGCAGTACTTC.

This clonotype showed up just a few times. The chain couples TRBV6-2 or TRBV6-3 to TRBJ2-1; 9 nucleotides match TRBD1. The CDR3 length is 16 residues. Germline CDR1 is MNHEY and CDR2 is SVGEGT. V lost 0 bases and J lost 4; bases outside the gene matches: 4. CDR3 DNA sequence: TGTGCCAGCAGTTACTCTGCCGGGACAGGGTACAATGAGCAGTTCTTC. It specifies CASSYSAGTGYNEQFF.

There are a few counts of this clonotype. The chain uses TRBV6-2 or TRBV6-3 and TRBJ2-7, with D possibly being TRBD1 or TRBD2 (5 bases each). From germline, CDR1 is MNHEY and CDR2 SVGEGT. The CDR3 contains 14 residues. V was cut by 4 bases and J by 6 bases, with 16 bases left in between. CDR3 loop: CASSSRGGVSEQYF. The CDR3 region has the DNA TGTGCCAGCAGTTCCCGTGGGGGAGTATCCGAGCAGTACTTC.

CDR3 in DNA: TGCGCCAGCAGCTTGGGGGCGGCGGCTAGCGGAGTTGGGGAGCAGTACTTC. Its translation: CASSLGAAASGVGEQYF. V gene TRBV5-1 combines with J gene TRBJ2-7, with 7 bases fitting TRBD2. The germline CDR1 and CDR2 sequences are SGHRS and YFSETQ. The CDR3 loop spans 17 amino acids. V shed 0 bases and J 7 bases; nucleotides not matched to a gene: 16.

The table lists this clonotype with a few counts. The rearrangement uses TRBV3-1 and TRBJ1-2, with D uncertain. The CDR3 spans 15 residues. Trimming stripped 0 bases from V and 4 bases from J, with 12 bases between. The germline V gene has CDR1 LGHDT and CDR2 YNNKEL (reference sequence). CDR3 protein: CASSQEIQARYGYTF. CDR3 nucleotides: TGTGCCAGCAGCCAAGAGATCCAGGCACGCTATGGCTACACCTTC. Drawing the rest from reference TRBV3-1 and TRBJ1-2, the complete variable domain is DTAVSQTPKYLVTQMGNDKSIKCEQNLGHDTMYWYKQDSKKFLKIMFSYNNKELIINETVPNRFSPKSPDKAHLNLHINSLELGDSAVYFCASSQEIQARYGYTFGSGTRLTVV.

The chain carries TRBV15 and TRBJ2-1, with TRBD1 identical over 8 bases. Losses at the gene ends were 2 bases for V and 5 bases for J; bases not matched to a gene: 5. Germline CDR1 reads LNHNV; CDR2 reads YYDKDF (reference sequence). This CDR3 has 15 residues. CDR3 sequence: CATSRTMTGDNEQFF. As DNA, the CDR3 is TGTGCCACCAGCAGAACCATGACAGGGGACAATGAGCAGTTCTTC.

This clonotype was observed a handful of times. The chain joins TRBV6-2 or TRBV6-3 to TRBJ2-7; D is undetermined. Germline CDR1 and CDR2: MNHEY and SVGEGT. V shed 2 bases and J shed 3 bases, with 14 bases lying between them. The CDR3 loop spans 15 amino acids. In DNA form, the CDR3 reads TGTGCCAGCAGTTACCGCGAGATAGGGTACTACGAGCAGTACTTC. Translating gives CASSYREIGYYEQYF.